This T cell receptor beta chain came from a study of blood T cell repertoires in COVID-19. Germline V lookup: CDR1 LGHNA, CDR2 YSLEER. The V end was cut by 3 bases, the J end by 5 bases, with 20 bases between. The CDR3 length is 17 residues. The data were produced by immunoSEQ multiplex PCR, yet TCRdb's version contains in-frame clones alone and is incomplete. The data show 75,000 to 90,000 clones, roughly 80% seen once. This sequence joins TRBV4-3 and TRBJ2-1; D not certain. The sequenced sample was peripheral blood. The receptor was isolated from a woman in her seventies with acute or convalescent COVID-19. The DNA of the CDR3 is TGCGCCAGCAGCCACCTTGGAGCTAGTCCCCTCGACAATGAGCAGTTCTTC. Translated, it gives CASSHLGASPLDNEQFF.